A single sample is the source of the 25 T cell receptor beta chains below, sequenced in a study of radiotherapy plus CTLA-4 blockade in lung cancer. Profiled with immunoSEQ multiplex PCR; TCRdb holds only in-frame clones, not every one. Among some 94,000 clones, around 83% were seen once, and the ten largest hold 20% to 30%. The sequencing used peripheral blood, collected from a patient treated with radiotherapy plus ipilimumab. Source of these receptors: a human donor with non-small cell lung cancer that progressed on radiotherapy plus ipilimumab.

The chain employs TRBV28 and TRBJ2-5; 12 positions match TRBD2. V lost 3 bases, J lost 1 base, and 6 bases stayed unmatched. The CDR3 sequence is 17 residues long. The germline V gene has CDR1 MDHEN and CDR2 SYDVKM. CDR3 protein: CASSLDTSGRLQETQYF. CDR3 in DNA: TGTGCCAGCAGTTTGGATACTAGCGGGAGGCTCCAAGAGACCCAGTACTTC.

The rearrangement uses TRBV7-2 and TRBJ2-7; TRBD2 matches at 15 bases. The CDR3 totals 18 residues. Germline V gene sequence: CDR1 SGHTA, CDR2 FQGNSA. The V segment lost 2 bases and the J segment 6 bases; nucleotides outside the gene matches: 11. CDR3 amino acids: CASSLPLRTSGRDCEQYV. CDR3 nucleotide sequence: TGTGCCAGCAGCTTACCCTTAAGGACTAGCGGGAGGGACTGCGAGCAGTACGTC.

The CDR3 coding sequence is TGCGCCAGCAGCTTTACGCCTCCTTCCGGGACAGGGAACAATGAGCAGTTCTTC. Protein product: CASSFTPPSGTGNNEQFF. The chain has TRBV5-1 and TRBJ2-1; TRBD1 matches 9 bases. The CDR3 is made up of 18 amino acids. The germline gives CDR1 SGHRS, CDR2 YFSETQ. Trimming removed 2 bases from V and 5 bases from J; junction bases left unmatched: 14.

The V and J genes are TRBV27 and TRBJ2-3; D gene unclear. Germline V gives CDR1 MNHEY, CDR2 SMNVEV (reference sequence). Trimming removed 7 bases from V and 1 base from J, with 12 bases in between. The CDR3 consists of 14 residues. This chain's CDR3 is CASTLGYGTDTQYF. Here the CDR3 DNA reads TGTGCCAGCACTCTGGGGTACGGCACAGATACGCAGTATTTT.

A few counts support this clone. The chain has TRBV6-4 and TRBJ2-7; D is ambiguous. Trimming removed 7 bases at V and 5 bases at J, with 21 bases between. This CDR3 comprises 15 residues. The germline gives CDR1 MRHNA, CDR2 SNTAGT. In DNA form, the CDR3 reads TGTGCCAGCACCCCCTGCCAGGTAATGTGCCACGAGCAGTACGTC. This codes for CASTPCQVMCHEQYV.

This chain joins TRBV5-1 and TRBJ2-5, with 7 nucleotides matching TRBD1. CDR1 is SGHRS and CDR2 is YFSETQ in the germline V gene. The CDR3 length is 15 residues. J was trimmed by 4 bases and V by 0 bases; bases with no gene match: 6. The DNA for the CDR3 is TGCGCCAGCAGCTTGGGTGCGGCAGGGGGAGAGACCCAGTACTTC. It is translated as CASSLGAAGGETQYF.

The chain carries TRBV5-4 and TRBJ2-5; TRBD1 matches at 10 bases. This CDR3 has 15 residues. Unmatched junction bases numbered 7, after V lost 4 bases and J lost 4 bases. CDR1 SGHNT and CDR2 YYREEE come from the germline V gene (reference sequence). CDR3 sequence: CASSASRDRGETQYF. The CDR3 coding sequence is TGTGCCAGCAGCGCTAGCCGGGACAGGGGAGAGACCCAGTACTTC.

The chain combines TRBV10-1 with TRBJ2-5, with TRBD1 matching over 7 bases. Germline V lookup: CDR1 WNHNN, CDR2 SYGVQD (reference sequence). This CDR3 spans 15 amino acids. After removal of 5 bases from V and 2 bases from J, the junction contained 8 bases not matched to a gene. The CDR3 DNA reads as TGCGCCAGCAGTAGCTCCAGGGGGTCGCAAGAGACCCAGTACTTC. Residues: CASSSSRGSQETQYF.

The chain joins TRBV4-1 to TRBJ1-1; maybe TRBD1 (5 bases). CDR1 MGHRA and CDR2 YSYEKL come from the germline V gene. The CDR3 is 17 amino acids. Trimming removed 0 bases at V and 1 base at J, with 15 bases between. The CDR3, as DNA: TGCGCCAGCAGCCAAGATTGGCGGGACTTACCGAACACTGAAGCTTTCTTT. Protein: CASSQDWRDLPNTEAFF.

The chain uses TRBV2 and TRBJ1-1, with unresolved D. The CDR3 covers 11 residues. Germline CDR1 is SNHLY and CDR2 is FYNNEI. The V and J ends lost 5 bases and 7 bases respectively, with 8 bases between them. CDR3 in DNA: TGTGCCAGCAGTTCGGGCCGTGAAGCTTTCTTT. This translates into CASSSGREAFF.

The rearrangement joins TRBV7-2 to TRBJ2-2; 12 positions agree with TRBD2. Trimming cost V 5 bases and J 7 bases; bases outside gene matches: 5. In germline, CDR1 is SGHTA, CDR2 FQGNSA. This CDR3 has 15 amino acids. The CDR3 DNA follows: TGTGCCAGCAGCCCGACTAGCGGGAGAGGCGGGGAGCTGTTTTTT. Protein: CASSPTSGRGGELFF.

This chain joins TRBV5-6 and TRBJ1-1; D perhaps matches TRBD1 (5 bases). Trimming cost V 0 bases and J 6 bases, with 12 bases left between them. This CDR3 has 14 amino acids. Germline CDR1 is SGHDT and CDR2 is YYEEEE. The CDR3 spells CASSLGHVGAEAFF. DNA for the CDR3: TGTGCCAGCAGCTTGGGGCATGTAGGGGCTGAAGCTTTCTTT.

A single count supports this clone. The chain couples TRBV19 to TRBJ1-1; perhaps TRBD1 as D (6 bases). The length of the CDR3 is 13 residues. V was clipped by 8 bases and J by 8 bases, with 18 bases between them. Germline V CDR1 and CDR2: LNHDA, SQIVND (reference sequence). The CDR3 protein is CASGGNRGQEAFF. CDR3 nucleotide sequence: TGTGCCAGTGGGGGCAATCGGGGACAAGAAGCTTTCTTT.

The chain employs TRBV9 and TRBJ2-7; D ambiguous. The CDR3 runs to 14 residues. Germline CDR1 SGDLS, CDR2 YYNGEE. The V and J ends lost 3 bases and 5 bases respectively, with 15 bases between them. This CDR3 is CASSADPVTDEQYF. The CDR3, as DNA: TGTGCCAGCAGCGCAGACCCTGTGACTGACGAGCAGTACTTC.

The V and J genes are TRBV7-9 and TRBJ1-4, with TRBD1 matching 9 bases. The germline V gene encodes CDR1 SEHNR and CDR2 FQNEAQ (reference sequence). This CDR3 region has 16 residues. The trim removed 4 bases at V and 6 bases at J, leaving 9 bases unmatched. CDR3 loop: CASSSKTGGEDEKLFF. The CDR3 coding sequence is TGTGCCAGCAGCTCCAAAACAGGGGGCGAGGATGAAAAACTGTTTTTT. Full variable domain (missing parts from reference TRBV7-9 and TRBJ1-4): DTGVSQNPRHKITKRGQNVTFRCDPISEHNRLYWYRQTLGQGPEFLTYFQNEAQLEKSRLLSDRFSAERPKGSFSTLEIQRTEQGDSAMYLCASSSKTGGEDEKLFFGSGTQLSVL.

V and J are TRBV5-1 and TRBJ2-7, with 14 bases matching TRBD2. Germline CDR1 reads SGHRS; CDR2 reads YFSETQ. This CDR3 contains 16 residues. The V and J ends lost 4 bases and 6 bases, in that order; junction bases with no gene match: 9. CDR3 nucleotides: TGCGCCAGCAGCCCCGGGACTAGCGGGAGTAGGCCCGAGCAGTACGTC. Translated, it gives CASSPGTSGSRPEQYV.

V is TRBV5-6 and J is TRBJ1-2; possibly TRBD1 for D (6 bases). With 3 bases removed from V and 4 bases from J, the gap between germline ends came to 10 bases. CDR3 length: 13 amino acids. Germline V gene lookup returns CDR1 SGHDT and CDR2 YYEEEE. The DNA for the CDR3 is TGTGCCAGCAGCTCCGGGACAATCTATGGCTACACCTTC. It codes for CASSSGTIYGYTF.

The chain combines TRBV6-6 with TRBJ2-7, with D perhaps given as TRBD1 or TRBD2 (6 bases each). Per germline, CDR1 MNHNY and CDR2 SVGAGI (reference sequence). This CDR3 is 12 amino acids long. V lost 2 bases and J lost 7, with 9 bases in between. The CDR3 reads CASSYGGLEQYF. The CDR3 DNA reads as TGTGCCAGCAGTTACGGGGGGCTGGAGCAGTACTTC.

This clone has a single count. The V gene is TRBV7-3, the J gene TRBJ2-5, with D unresolved. The germline gives CDR1 SGHTA, CDR2 FQGTGA. CDR3 length: 13 residues. The V end was cut by 4 bases, the J end by 1 base, with 7 bases between. For the CDR3, the DNA is TGTGCCAGCAGCTCCCGGCCCCAAGAGACCCAGTACTTC. This encodes CASSSRPQETQYF.

The V and J genes are TRBV27 and TRBJ2-3; TRBD2 is a possible D gene (5 bases). The CDR3 covers 15 residues. Trimming left V 0 bases short and J 3 bases short, with 10 bases between. Germline lookup yields CDR1 MNHEY and CDR2 SMNVEV (reference sequence). The CDR3 reads CASSLSFSATDTQYF. The DNA of the CDR3 is TGTGCCAGCAGTTTATCCTTTAGCGCGACAGATACGCAGTATTTT.

This clone was seen only once. The chain couples TRBV5-1 to TRBJ2-1; D is uncertain. Trimming stripped 5 bases from V and 7 bases from J, with 16 bases between. The V gene's germline CDR1 is SGHRS and CDR2 YFSETQ. This CDR3 contains 14 residues. CDR3 residues: CASSAGPATNEQFF. DNA for the CDR3: TGCGCCAGCAGTGCCGGGCCAGCTACTAATGAGCAGTTCTTC.

The V call is TRBV5-1, the J call TRBJ2-3; D possibly matches TRBD1 or TRBD2 (5 bases each). This CDR3 region has 17 residues. CDR1 is SGHRS, CDR2 YFSETQ, per germline. Trimming left V 4 bases short and J 0 bases short, with 18 bases between. The CDR3 reads CASSRGPTMQSTDTQYF. The CDR3 nucleotides are TGCGCCAGCAGCCGGGGACCCACGATGCAAAGCACAGATACGCAGTATTTT.

This chain connects TRBV18 to TRBJ1-1, with TRBD1 matching over 7 bases. The germline CDR1 and CDR2 sequences are KGHSH and LQKENI. V lost 4 bases, J lost 7 bases, and 6 bases stayed unmatched. The CDR3 consists of 13 residues. The CDR3 region is CASSRDRGLEAFF. The CDR3 DNA follows: TGTGCCAGCTCACGAGATAGGGGGCTTGAAGCTTTCTTT. The full variable domain, its missing parts supplied by reference TRBV18 and TRBJ1-1, is NAGVMQNPRHLVRRRGQEARLRCSPMKGHSHVYWYRQLPEEGLKFMVYLQKENIIDESGMPKERFSAEFPKEGPSILRIQQVVRGDSAAYFCASSRDRGLEAFFGQGTRLTVV.

As DNA, the CDR3 is TGCGCCAGCAGCCAAGATCTAGCGAGGCCTGAGGGAACCCAGTACTTC. Translated: CASSQDLARPEGTQYF. This chain joins TRBV4-1 and TRBJ2-5; the D gene is possibly TRBD2 (6 bases). This CDR3 has 16 amino acids. Germline CDR1 is MGHRA and CDR2 is YSYEKL. V gave up 0 bases and J gave up 8 bases, with 19 bases separating them.

This chain connects TRBV6-1 to TRBJ2-2; 8 positions agree with TRBD1. Trimming cost V 6 bases and J 10 bases; bases outside gene matches: 4. Germline V gene data show CDR1 as MNHNS and CDR2 as SASEGT. The CDR3 is 12 residues long. The CDR3 nucleotides are TGTGCCAGCAGCCAGACAGGGGTGGAGCTGTTTTTT. As protein: CASSQTGVELFF.